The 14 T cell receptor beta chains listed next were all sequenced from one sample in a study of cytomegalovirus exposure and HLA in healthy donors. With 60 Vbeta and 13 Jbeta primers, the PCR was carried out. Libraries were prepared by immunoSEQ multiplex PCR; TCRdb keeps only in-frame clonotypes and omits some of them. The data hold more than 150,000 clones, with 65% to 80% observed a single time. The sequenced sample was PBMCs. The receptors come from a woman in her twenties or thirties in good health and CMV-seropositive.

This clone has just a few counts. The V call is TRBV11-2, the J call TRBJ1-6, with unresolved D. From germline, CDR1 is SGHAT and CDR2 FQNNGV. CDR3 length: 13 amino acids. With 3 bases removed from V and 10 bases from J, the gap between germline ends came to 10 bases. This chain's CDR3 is CASSLERFSPLHF. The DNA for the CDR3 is TGTGCCAGCAGCTTGGAGAGGTTCTCACCCCTCCACTTT.

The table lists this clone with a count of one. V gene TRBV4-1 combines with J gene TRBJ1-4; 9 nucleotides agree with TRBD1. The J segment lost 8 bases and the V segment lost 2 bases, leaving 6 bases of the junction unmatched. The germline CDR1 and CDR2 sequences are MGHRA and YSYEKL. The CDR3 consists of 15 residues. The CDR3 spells CASSQPGQGREKLFF. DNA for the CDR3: TGCGCCAGCAGCCAACCGGGACAGGGACGGGAAAAACTGTTTTTT.

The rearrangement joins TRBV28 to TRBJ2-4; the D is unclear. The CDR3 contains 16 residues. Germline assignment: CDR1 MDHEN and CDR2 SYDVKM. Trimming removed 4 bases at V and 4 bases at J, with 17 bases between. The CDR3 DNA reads TGTGCCAGCAGTTCGCCGCGCGAGGCCGTGAAAAACATTCAGTACTTC. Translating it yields CASSSPREAVKNIQYF.

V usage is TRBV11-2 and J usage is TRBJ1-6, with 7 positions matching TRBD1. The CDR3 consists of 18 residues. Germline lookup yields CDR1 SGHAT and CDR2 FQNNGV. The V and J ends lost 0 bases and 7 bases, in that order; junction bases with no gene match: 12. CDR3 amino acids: CASSLDGQGGFGNSPLHF. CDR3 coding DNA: TGTGCCAGCAGCTTAGATGGGCAGGGGGGTTTTGGGAATTCACCCCTCCACTTT.

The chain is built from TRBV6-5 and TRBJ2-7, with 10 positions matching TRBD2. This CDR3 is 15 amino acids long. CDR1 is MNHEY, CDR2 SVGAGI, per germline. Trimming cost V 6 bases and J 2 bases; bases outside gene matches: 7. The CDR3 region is CASSLTSGETYEQYF. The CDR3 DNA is TGTGCCAGCAGCCTTACTAGCGGGGAGACCTACGAGCAGTACTTC.

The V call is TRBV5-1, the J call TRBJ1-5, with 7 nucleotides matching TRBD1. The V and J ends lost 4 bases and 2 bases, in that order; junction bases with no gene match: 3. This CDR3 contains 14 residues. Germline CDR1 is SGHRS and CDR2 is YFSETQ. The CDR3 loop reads CASSPGQGNQPQHF. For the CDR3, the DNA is TGCGCCAGCAGCCCCGGACAGGGCAATCAGCCCCAGCATTTT.

The CDR3 protein is CASSFRLAPYEQYF. The CDR3 bases are TGTGCCAGCAGCTTTAGGCTAGCGCCCTACGAGCAGTACTTC. This rearrangement joins TRBV5-6 to TRBJ2-7; possibly TRBD2 for D (6 bases). Germline V lookup: CDR1 SGHDT, CDR2 YYEEEE. CDR3 size: 14 residues. V was clipped by 2 bases and J by 2 bases, with 11 bases between them. The whole variable domain, remainder taken from reference TRBV5-6 and TRBJ2-7, is DAGVTQSPTHLIKTRGQQVTLRCSPKSGHDTVSWYQQALGQGPQFIFQYYEEEERQRGNFPDRFSGHQFPNYSSELNVNALLLGDSALYLCASSFRLAPYEQYFGPGTRLTVT.

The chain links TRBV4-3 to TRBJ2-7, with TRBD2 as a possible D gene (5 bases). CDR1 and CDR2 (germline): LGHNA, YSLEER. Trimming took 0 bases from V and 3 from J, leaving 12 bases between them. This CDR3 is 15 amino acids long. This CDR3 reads CASSQDERAGYEQYF. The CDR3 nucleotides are TGCGCCAGCAGCCAAGATGAACGGGCGGGCTACGAGCAGTACTTC.

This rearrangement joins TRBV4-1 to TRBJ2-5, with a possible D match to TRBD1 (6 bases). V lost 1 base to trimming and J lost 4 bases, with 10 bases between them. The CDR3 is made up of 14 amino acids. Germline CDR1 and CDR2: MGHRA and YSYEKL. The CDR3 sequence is CASSQVEGVETQYF. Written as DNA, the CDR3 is TGCGCCAGCAGCCAAGTAGAGGGGGTAGAGACCCAGTACTTC.

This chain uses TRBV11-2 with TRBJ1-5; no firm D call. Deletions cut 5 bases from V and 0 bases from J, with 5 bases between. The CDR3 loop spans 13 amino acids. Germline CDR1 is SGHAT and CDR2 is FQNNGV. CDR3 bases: TGTGCCAGCAGCCGTAATAGCAATCAGCCCCAGCATTTT. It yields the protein CASSRNSNQPQHF.

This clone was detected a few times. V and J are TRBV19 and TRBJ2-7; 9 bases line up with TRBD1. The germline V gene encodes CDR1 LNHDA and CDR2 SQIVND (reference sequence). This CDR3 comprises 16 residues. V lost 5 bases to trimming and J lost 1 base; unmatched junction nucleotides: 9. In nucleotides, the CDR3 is TGTGCCAGTAGTCCTCCATCCGGGACAGGGTCCTACGAGCAGTACTTC. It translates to CASSPPSGTGSYEQYF. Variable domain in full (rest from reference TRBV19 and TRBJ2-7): DGGITQSPKYLFRKEGQNVTLSCEQNLNHDAMYWYRQDPGQGLRLIYYSQIVNDFQKGDIAEGYSVSREKKESFPLTVTSAQKNPTAFYLCASSPPSGTGSYEQYFGPGTRLTVT.

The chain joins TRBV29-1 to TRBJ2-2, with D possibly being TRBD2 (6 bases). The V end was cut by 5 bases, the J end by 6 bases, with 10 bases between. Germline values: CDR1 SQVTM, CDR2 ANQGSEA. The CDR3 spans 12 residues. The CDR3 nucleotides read TGCAGCGTTCTCGGGGAGGCCGGGGAGCTGTTTTTT. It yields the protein CSVLGEAGELFF.

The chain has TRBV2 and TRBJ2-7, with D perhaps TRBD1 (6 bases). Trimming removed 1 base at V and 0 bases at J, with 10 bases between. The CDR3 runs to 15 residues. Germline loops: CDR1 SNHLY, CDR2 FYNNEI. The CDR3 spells CASSEDQGPSYEQYF. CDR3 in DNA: TGTGCCAGCAGTGAAGACCAGGGGCCCTCCTACGAGCAGTACTTC.

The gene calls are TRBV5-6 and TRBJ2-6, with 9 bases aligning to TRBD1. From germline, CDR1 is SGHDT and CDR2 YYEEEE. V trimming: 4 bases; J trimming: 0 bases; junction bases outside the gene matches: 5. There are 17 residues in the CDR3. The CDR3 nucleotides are TGTGCCAGCAGCCGGGACAGGGCTCTCTCTGGGGCCAACGTCCTGACTTTC. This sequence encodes CASSRDRALSGANVLTF.